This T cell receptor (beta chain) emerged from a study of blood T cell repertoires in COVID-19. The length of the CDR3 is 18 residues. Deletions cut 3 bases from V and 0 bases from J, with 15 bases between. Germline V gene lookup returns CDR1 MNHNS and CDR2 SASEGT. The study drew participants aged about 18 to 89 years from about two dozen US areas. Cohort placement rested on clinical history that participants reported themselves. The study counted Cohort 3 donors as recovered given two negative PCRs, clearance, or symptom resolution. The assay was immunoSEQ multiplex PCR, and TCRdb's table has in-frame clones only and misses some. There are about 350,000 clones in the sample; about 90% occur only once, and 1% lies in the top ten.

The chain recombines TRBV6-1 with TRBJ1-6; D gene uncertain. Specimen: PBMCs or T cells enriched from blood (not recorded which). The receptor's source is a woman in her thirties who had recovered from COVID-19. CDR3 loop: CASSEYPHRSSYNSPLHF. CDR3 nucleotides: TGTGCCAGCAGTGAGTATCCACATAGGAGCTCCTATAATTCACCCCTCCACTTT.